Below, 22 T cell receptor beta chains from the same sample are listed, as sequenced in a study of radiation and T cells in renal cell carcinoma. Clones were read by immunoSEQ multiplex PCR, and TCRdb kept only the in-frame ones, dropping some. Of 110,000 to 150,000 clones in the sample, around nine tenths were seen once. Time point specified: baseline pretreatment blood. Regarding treatment: 15 Gy SBRT to primary tumor, nephrectomy 4 weeks later. Sequences were derived from blood, sampled from a patient whose treatment included radiotherapy and nephrectomy. The receptors were sampled from a woman aged 50 to 60 with renal cell carcinoma.

This clone was seen more than once but under ten times. The chain combines TRBV7-6 with TRBJ1-3; possible D gene TRBD1, 5 bases. Germline assignment: CDR1 SGHVS and CDR2 FNYEAQ. CDR3 length equals 17 residues. V was shortened by 4 bases and J by 0 bases, with 16 bases between the two germline ends. CDR3 coding DNA: TGTGCCAGCAGCTCAGACCCCGGGGGGTTCTCTGGAAACACCATATATTTT. Protein sequence: CASSSDPGGFSGNTIYF.

V is TRBV19 and J is TRBJ2-7; D may be TRBD1 (5 bases). Germline V lookup: CDR1 LNHDA, CDR2 SQIVND (reference sequence). The length of the CDR3 is 14 residues. The V end was cut by 3 bases, the J end by 5 bases, with 14 bases between. The CDR3 bases are TGTGCCAGTAGTATGGGTTGGCAGGGCGACGAGCAGTACTTC. Translated: CASSMGWQGDEQYF.

The CDR3 sequence is CASSHRTDGSQAFF. The CDR3 region has the DNA TGTGCCAGCAGTCACAGAACGGACGGGTCTCAAGCTTTCTTT. The chain couples TRBV11-2 to TRBJ1-1, with D hard to call. V was trimmed by 6 bases and J by 9 bases, leaving 20 bases between them. There are 14 residues in the CDR3. The germline V gene encodes CDR1 SGHAT and CDR2 FQNNGV.

The rearrangement links TRBV4-1 to TRBJ1-2; the D gene is possibly TRBD1 (5 bases). The CDR3 is 13 residues long. The germline CDR1 and CDR2 sequences are MGHRA and YSYEKL. V was cut by 0 bases and J by 10 bases, with 12 bases left in between. The CDR3 nucleotides read TGCGCCAGCAGCCAAGATCGGGACTTGCCCTACACCTTC. Amino acids: CASSQDRDLPYTF.

The CDR3 DNA sequence: TGTGCCAGCAGGAGGACAGGGGGAGCTAATGAAAAACTGTTTTTT. Translation gives CASRRTGGANEKLFF. V and J are TRBV2 and TRBJ1-4, with 10 bases fitting TRBD1. This CDR3 has 15 residues. V was clipped by 6 bases and J by 3 bases; unmatched bases: 4. Germline CDR1 SNHLY, CDR2 FYNNEI.

This clone has just one count. This chain joins TRBV4-2 and TRBJ1-5, with TRBD1 as a possible D gene (6 bases). The germline V gene has CDR1 LGHNA and CDR2 YNFKEQ. The V and J ends lost 1 base and 1 base respectively, with 17 bases between them. The CDR3 covers 18 residues. The CDR3 bases are TGTGCCAGCAGCCAAGCCCCACTACAGGGATTCAGCAATCAGCCCCAGCATTTT. Translated: CASSQAPLQGFSNQPQHF.

The rearrangement links TRBV18 to TRBJ1-3; D call uncertain. V lost 4 bases and J lost 1, with 11 bases in between. The germline CDR1 and CDR2 sequences are KGHSH and LQKENI. The CDR3 is made up of 15 amino acids. CDR3 bases: TGTGCCAGCTCACTAGGTGGAGGGTCTGGAAACACCATATATTTT. The encoded protein is CASSLGGGSGNTIYF.

This CDR3 reads CASSASGTGNYEQYF. The CDR3 DNA follows: TGTGCCAGCAGCGCGTCCGGGACAGGGAACTACGAGCAGTACTTC. J is TRBJ2-7 and V is TRBV5-6; TRBD1 matches 9 bases. V dropped 4 bases and J dropped 3; count of bases not matched to a gene: 8. The CDR3 consists of 15 residues. Germline CDR1 is SGHDT and CDR2 is YYEEEE.

This chain links TRBV7-2 with TRBJ1-2; the match to TRBD1 covers 7 bases. The CDR3 totals 16 residues. The V gene end was trimmed by 1 base and the J gene end by 5 bases; junction bases not matched to a gene: 10. Germline V gives CDR1 SGHTA, CDR2 FQGNSA. The CDR3 DNA follows: TGTGCCAGCAGCTTAGGAGCGGGTTCGGGACAGTATGGCTACACCTTC. Residues: CASSLGAGSGQYGYTF.

V and J are TRBV6-1 and TRBJ2-7, with D possibly being TRBD2 (6 bases). Germline V gene lookup returns CDR1 MNHNS and CDR2 SASEGT. Trimming left V 2 bases short and J 3 bases short, with 8 bases between. The CDR3 is 13 amino acids. DNA for the CDR3: TGTGCCAGCAGTGAATGGGGGGACTACGAGCAGTACTTC. Protein sequence: CASSEWGDYEQYF.

The chain couples TRBV5-1 to TRBJ1-1; 9 bases match TRBD1. Looked up from germline, CDR1 is SGHRS and CDR2 is YFSETQ. J was trimmed by 7 bases and V by 0 bases; bases with no gene match: 7. This CDR3 is 15 amino acids long. CDR3 nucleotide sequence: TGCGCCAGCAGCTTGGTGCCTGGACAGGGGAATGAAGCTTTCTTT. This gives the protein CASSLVPGQGNEAFF.

The chain has TRBV9 and TRBJ1-1, with D tentatively TRBD1 (5 bases). CDR3 length: 14 residues. The germline V gene encodes CDR1 SGDLS and CDR2 YYNGEE. V lost 9 bases, J lost 5 bases, and 20 bases lay in between. The DNA of the CDR3 is TGTGCCACGGCACCCATAGGGGAGGGAACTGAAGCTTTCTTT. Translation: CATAPIGEGTEAFF.

CDR3 nucleotide sequence: TGTGCCAGCAGTCCTCGGGCTTCTGGGGCCAACGTCCTGACTTTC. It yields the protein CASSPRASGANVLTF. The rearrangement joins TRBV25-1 to TRBJ2-6; D gene ambiguous. V was clipped by 5 bases and J by 1 base, with 9 bases between them. This CDR3 spans 15 amino acids. CDR1 MGHDK and CDR2 SYGVNS come from the germline V gene.

This chain uses TRBV11-3 with TRBJ2-2; D remains ambiguous. The ends were cut back, 2 bases at V and 6 bases at J, with 4 bases in the middle. This CDR3 is built from 12 residues. CDR1 and CDR2 from the germline V gene are SGHNT and YENEEA. The CDR3 loop reads CASSLSAGELFF. The DNA of the CDR3 is TGTGCCAGCAGCTTATCGGCCGGGGAGCTGTTTTTT.

This rearrangement joins TRBV30 to TRBJ1-6, with D maybe TRBD1 (6 bases). Looked up from germline, CDR1 is GTSNPN and CDR2 is SVGIG (reference sequence). Trimming took 4 bases from V and 8 from J, leaving 12 bases between them. The CDR3 is 13 residues long. CDR3 DNA: TGTGCCTGGAAGTCAGGGGAGGATTCACCCCTCCACTTT. Translated, it gives CAWKSGEDSPLHF. The whole variable domain, remainder taken from reference TRBV30 and TRBJ1-6, is SQTIHQWPATLVQPVGSPLSLECTVEGTSNPNLYWYRQAAGRGLQLLFYSVGIGQISSEVPQNLSASRPQDRQFILSSKKLLLSDSGFYLCAWKSGEDSPLHFGNGTRLTVT.

The CDR3 nucleotides are TGTGCCAGCAGTGAAGTCGGAGGTTCCCAGCATTTT. It yields the protein CASSEVGGSQHF. The chain has TRBV6-1 and TRBJ1-5; D remains unclear. The CDR3 loop spans 12 amino acids. Germline V gene sequence: CDR1 MNHNS, CDR2 SASEGT. V lost 1 base and J lost 11, with 9 bases in between.

V is TRBV19 and J is TRBJ1-5; D not resolved. The germline gives CDR1 LNHDA, CDR2 SQIVND (reference sequence). V was shortened by 3 bases and J by 7 bases, with 16 bases between the two germline ends. The CDR3 runs to 15 residues. This CDR3 reads CASSINSGTEQPQHF. CDR3 coding DNA: TGTGCCAGTAGTATTAACTCCGGAACAGAACAGCCCCAGCATTTT.

The CDR3 bases are TGTGCCAGCAGCCGGGGCGCCCCGAGCTCTGGAAACACCATATATTTT. Its protein is CASSRGAPSSGNTIYF. The V and J genes are TRBV6-6 and TRBJ1-3, with D possibly TRBD1 on 5 matching bases. Trimming left V 6 bases short and J 0 bases short, with 15 bases between. Looked up from germline, CDR1 is MNHNY and CDR2 is SVGAGI (reference sequence). The CDR3 has 16 residues.

The chain joins TRBV2 to TRBJ1-2; D not certain. Between the trimmed V and J ends, which lost 7 bases and 2 bases, there was a span of 17 bases. Looked up from germline, CDR1 is SNHLY and CDR2 is FYNNEI. This CDR3 has 15 residues. The CDR3 is CASKADSGPNYGYTF. CDR3 nucleotides: TGTGCCAGCAAGGCGGATTCCGGACCAAACTATGGCTACACCTTC.

This chain links TRBV7-9 with TRBJ1-6; D gene unclear. The CDR3 is made up of 12 amino acids. The germline V gene has CDR1 SEHNR and CDR2 FQNEAQ (reference sequence). Trimming removed 1 base from V and 10 bases from J, with 5 bases in between. The CDR3 is CASSLDASPLHF. The CDR3 DNA reads TGTGCCAGCAGCTTAGACGCATCACCCCTCCACTTT.

V gene TRBV9 combines with J gene TRBJ2-1, with D perhaps matching TRBD2 (6 bases). With 0 bases removed from V and 4 bases from J, the gap between germline ends came to 14 bases. The CDR3 sequence is 16 residues long. The germline gives CDR1 SGDLS, CDR2 YYNGEE. CDR3 amino acids: CASSVEGGVQYNEQFF. In DNA form, the CDR3 reads TGTGCCAGCAGCGTAGAAGGAGGGGTGCAATACAATGAGCAGTTCTTC.

The gene calls are TRBV5-1 and TRBJ2-7, with TRBD1 identical over 7 bases. CDR1 SGHRS and CDR2 YFSETQ come from the germline V gene. Unmatched junction bases numbered 5, after V lost 1 base and J lost 1 base. The CDR3 contains 15 residues. CDR3 sequence (DNA): TGCGCCAGCAGCTTGAGACAGGGCTTATCCTACGAGCAGTACTTC. As protein: CASSLRQGLSYEQYF.